The sequence of this TCR delta chain was determined in a study of gamma-delta chains in newborns, infants, children. The junction had 11 bases not matched to a gene; V was cut back by 4 bases and J by 0 bases. The CDR3 runs to 17 residues. Germline CDR1 reads TSWWSYY; CDR2 reads QGS. TCRdb redid the clone calls on the reads with CATT. This table holds more than 7,500 delta-chain clones, 22% found once. The sample comprised blood. This sequence was found in a child who was a newborn, infant or young child, either healthy, febrile or measles-vaccinated (not recorded which). The V and J genes are TRDV1 and TRDJ1, with TRDD3 identical over 7 bases. The CDR3 coding sequence is TGTGCTCTTGGGGTGACTGGTGGGGGAGATAACACCGATAAACTCATCTTT. This codes for CALGVTGGGDNTDKLIF.